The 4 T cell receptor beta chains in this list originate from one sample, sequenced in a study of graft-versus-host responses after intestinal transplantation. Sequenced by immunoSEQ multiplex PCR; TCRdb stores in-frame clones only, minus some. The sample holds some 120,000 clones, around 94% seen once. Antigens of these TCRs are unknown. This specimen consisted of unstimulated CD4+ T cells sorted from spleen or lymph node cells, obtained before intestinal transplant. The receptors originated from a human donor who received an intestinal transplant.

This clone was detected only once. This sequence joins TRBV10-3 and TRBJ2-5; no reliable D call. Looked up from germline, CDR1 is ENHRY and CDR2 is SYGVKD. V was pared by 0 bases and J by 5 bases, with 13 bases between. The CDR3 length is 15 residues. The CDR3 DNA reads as TGTGCCATCAGTGAGTCGTCCCCTGTAGGGGAGACCCAGTACTTC. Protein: CAISESSPVGETQYF.

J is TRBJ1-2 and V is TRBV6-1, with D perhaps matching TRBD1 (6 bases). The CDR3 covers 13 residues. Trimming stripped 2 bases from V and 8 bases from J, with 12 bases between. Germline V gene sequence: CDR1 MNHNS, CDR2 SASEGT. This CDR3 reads CASSEIRGGGYTF. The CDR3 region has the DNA TGTGCCAGCAGTGAAATCAGGGGCGGGGGCTACACCTTC.

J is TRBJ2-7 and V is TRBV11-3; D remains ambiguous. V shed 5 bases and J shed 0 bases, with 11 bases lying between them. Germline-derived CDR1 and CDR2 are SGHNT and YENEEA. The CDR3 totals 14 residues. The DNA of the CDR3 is TGTGCCAGCAGCGTACCGTGGGGCTCCTACGAGCAGTACTTC. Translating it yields CASSVPWGSYEQYF.

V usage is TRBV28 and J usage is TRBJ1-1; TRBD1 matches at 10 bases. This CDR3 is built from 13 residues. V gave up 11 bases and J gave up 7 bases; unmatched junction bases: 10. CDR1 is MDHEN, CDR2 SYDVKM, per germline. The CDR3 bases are TGTGCCTCCGGGACAGGGGTAAATCTTGAAGCTTTCTTT. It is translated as CASGTGVNLEAFF.